These T cell receptor beta chains were read from a single sample in a study of T cell responses to AZD1222 COVID-19 vaccine. Profiled with immunoSEQ multiplex PCR; TCRdb holds only in-frame clones, not every one. The sample carries about 84,000 clones, 87% recorded once. The material sequenced was peripheral blood, taken 28 days after the second AZD1222 dose. Receptors were obtained from an adult who received the AZD1222 COVID-19 vaccine. Both conserved end residues are part of each CDR3. The D gene is left open where the match is weak. The listing skips clone size in some rows; elsewhere it reads once, few, many or a size class.

j_call clone_size v_call d_call cdr3_aa cdr3_nt
TRBJ1-5 NA TRBV7-2 TRBD1 CASSAWTGLNQPQHF TGTGCCAGCAGCGCGTGGACAGGGCTCAATCAGCCCCAGCATTTT
TRBJ2-3 NA TRBV27 NA CASSRRRVSDTQYF TGTGCCAGCAGCCGGCGTCGGGTGTCAGATACGCAGTATTTT
TRBJ1-1 NA TRBV5-4 TRBD1 CASSLTGGGNTEAFF TGTGCCAGCAGCTTAACAGGGGGCGGGAACACTGAAGCTTTCTTT
TRBJ1-3 NA TRBV13 NA CASSPQGRLAGNTIYF TGTGCCAGCAGCCCCCAAGGGCGGTTAGCTGGAAACACCATATATTTT
TRBJ2-7 NA TRBV4-1 NA CASSQEWAYEQYF TGCGCCAGCAGCCAAGAATGGGCCTACGAGCAGTACTTC
TRBJ1-1 once TRBV19 NA CASTGIFMRTEAFF TGTGCCAGCACAGGAATTTTTATGAGGACTGAAGCTTTCTTT
TRBJ1-2 NA TRBV12-3/TRBV12-4 NA CASSLVGGYGYTF TGTGCCAGCAGTTTAGTGGGAGGCTATGGCTACACCTTC
TRBJ2-5 NA TRBV3-1/TRBV3-2 TRBD1 CASSQDRGAGGRETQYF TGTGCCAGCAGCCAAGATAGAGGTGCAGGGGGCCGGGAGACCCAGTACTTC
TRBJ1-6 NA TRBV28 NA CASSPLLMGNSPLHF TGTGCCAGCAGTCCCTTGCTGATGGGGAATTCACCCCTCCACTTT
TRBJ2-5 NA TRBV24-1 NA CATSDLQLGGRGETQYF TGTGCCACCAGTGATTTGCAGCTCGGGGGCCGAGGGGAGACCCAGTACTTC
TRBJ1-3 NA TRBV2 NA CASSGGTAAGNTIYF TGTGCCAGCAGTGGCGGGACTGCAGCTGGAAACACCATATATTTT
TRBJ2-3 NA TRBV5-1 NA CASSPQAPGTDTQYF TGCGCCAGCAGCCCCCAGGCTCCTGGGACAGATACGCAGTATTTT
TRBJ2-7 NA TRBV3-1/TRBV3-2 TRBD2 CASSQSRGGGRSYEQYF TGTGCCAGCAGCCAAAGTCGAGGCGGGGGGCGCTCCTACGAGCAGTACTTC
TRBJ2-5 once TRBV7-2 NA CASSFWTEETQYF TGTGCCAGCAGCTTTTGGACGGAAGAGACCCAGTACTTC
TRBJ1-2 NA TRBV7-3 TRBD1 CASSTDRANGYTF TGTGCCAGCAGCACAGACAGGGCGAATGGCTACACCTTC
TRBJ1-5 NA TRBV7-2 NA CASSPQDGGYNQPQHF TGTGCCAGCAGCCCCCAGGACGGGGGATACAATCAGCCCCAGCATTTT
TRBJ1-4 once TRBV6-5 TRBD1 CASRNWTGPHEKLFF TGTGCCAGCAGGAATTGGACAGGGCCCCACGAAAAACTGTTTTTT
TRBJ2-7 once TRBV7-3 TRBD2 CASSPGTSGPYEQYF TGTGCCAGCAGCCCCGGGACTAGCGGACCTTACGAGCAGTACTTC
TRBJ1-2 NA TRBV18 NA CASSPQLVRGDYGYTF TGTGCCAGCTCACCACAGCTAGTGAGGGGGGATTATGGCTACACCTTC
TRBJ1-4 NA TRBV7-3 NA CASSASFATNEKLFF TGTGCCAGCAGCGCCAGTTTTGCAACTAATGAAAAACTGTTTTTT
TRBJ2-1 few TRBV19 NA CASSIVDREGGNEQFF TGTGCCAGTAGTATAGTAGACAGGGAGGGCGGCAATGAGCAGTTCTTC
TRBJ2-5 NA TRBV7-3 NA CASSQGSQETQYF TGTGCCAGCAGCCAGGGGAGTCAAGAGACCCAGTACTTC
TRBJ2-7 NA TRBV7-2 NA CASSLGRNYEQYF TGTGCCAGCAGCTTGGGACGGAACTACGAGCAGTACTTC
TRBJ2-2 NA TRBV7-2 NA CASSLVAQNTGELFF TGTGCCAGCAGCTTAGTTGCGCAGAACACCGGGGAGCTGTTTTTT
TRBJ2-2 NA TRBV4-3 TRBD1 CASSRTGSSPGELFF TGCGCCAGCAGCCGGACAGGTAGTTCCCCCGGGGAGCTGTTTTTT
TRBJ2-1 NA TRBV18 TRBD2 CASSSVAGGRGEQFF TGTGCCAGCTCTTCCGTAGCGGGCGGTAGGGGTGAGCAGTTCTTC
TRBJ2-5 NA TRBV7-2 TRBD2 CASSLGTSGQETQYF TGTGCCAGCAGCCTCGGGACTAGCGGACAAGAGACCCAGTACTTC
TRBJ2-5 NA TRBV7-3 NA CASSLGGSETQYF TGTGCCAGCAGCCTAGGGGGTTCAGAGACCCAGTACTTC
TRBJ1-1 NA TRBV19 TRBD1 CASSGRDRVNTEAFF TGTGCCAGTAGTGGCCGGGACAGGGTCAACACTGAAGCTTTCTTT
TRBJ2-7 NA TRBV21-1 NA CASSKLISRVFYEQYF TGTGCCAGCAGCAAATTAATTAGCAGGGTGTTCTACGAGCAGTACTTC
TRBJ2-7 few TRBV7-3 NA CASSSSDSYEQYF TGTGCCAGCAGCTCGTCCGACTCCTACGAGCAGTACTTC
TRBJ1-1 NA TRBV4-3 NA CASSLSESEAFF TGCGCCAGCAGTCTATCCGAGTCCGAAGCTTTCTTT
TRBJ1-3 NA TRBV9 NA CASSVDARNTIYF TGTGCCAGCAGCGTAGACGCTCGAAACACCATATATTTT
TRBJ2-3 NA TRBV7-2 NA CASSLGASPLLRTDTQYF TGTGCCAGCAGCTTAGGGGCGTCCCCCCTACTCCGCACAGATACGCAGTATTTT
TRBJ2-7 NA TRBV5-5 NA CASSVGLGVNEQYF TGTGCCAGCAGCGTTGGTCTAGGGGTCAACGAGCAGTACTTC
TRBJ1-3 NA TRBV29-1 NA CSSSGASGNTIYF TGCAGCTCATCGGGCGCCTCTGGAAACACCATATATTTT
TRBJ2-2 NA TRBV7-6 NA CASSLRPSNTGELFF TGTGCCAGCAGCTTACGGCCCTCGAACACCGGGGAGCTGTTTTTT
TRBJ1-6 NA TRBV5-1 TRBD1 CASSSGQGPSPLHF TGCGCCAGCAGCTCAGGACAGGGGCCTTCACCCCTCCACTTT
TRBJ2-7 NA TRBV30 TRBD1 CAWSAGTGLYEQYF TGTGCCTGGAGTGCCGGGACAGGACTCTACGAGCAGTACTTC
TRBJ2-1 NA TRBV28 TRBD2 CAGAGIPYNEQFF TGTGCCGGAGCGGGGATCCCCTACAATGAGCAGTTCTTC